The entry below describes one T cell receptor beta chain. Antigen unknown. TCRdb keeps only in-frame clones here, not all; method: immunoSEQ multiplex PCR. Here the sample spans approximately 56,000 clones, approximately 71% being singletons. This record comes from a study of a mutant IDH1 vaccine in newly diagnosed glioma. The overall study: Commencement of vaccination occurred 4-6 weeks following radiotherapy alone, or concurrently with temozolomide cycles. Earlier treatment was radiotherapy, temozolomide, or both, with most getting both. Study conclusions and caveats: Apparently, pseudoprogression bore no relation to changes among the top peripheral T cell clonotypes.

The time point: week 47, end of study. The study gave 300 ug of mutant IDH1 20-mer peptide per vaccine dose, with topical imiquimod. In weeks 1, 3, 5, 7, 11, 15, 19 and 23, patients were vaccinated. Germline V gene lookup returns CDR1 SNHLY and CDR2 FYNNEI. V was clipped by 4 bases and J by 6 bases, with 13 bases between them. There are 14 residues in the CDR3. The clonotype was recovered from a man aged 45-65 years with glioma. The J gene is TRBJ2-1, the V gene TRBV2; D not resolved. Material: PBMCs, obtained from a glioma patient whose treatment included an IDH1 peptide vaccine. This chain's CDR3 is CASSVPKRANEQFF. CDR3 coding DNA: TGTGCCAGCAGTGTCCCTAAACGGGCCAATGAGCAGTTCTTC.